This T cell receptor beta chain was obtained from a study of blood T cell repertoires in COVID-19. Study-level information: Material from acute and convalescent COVID-19 was sourced from the United States, Italy and Spain. In each case, the material was cDNA or gDNA derived from T cells, B-cell-depleted T cells, or PBMCs.

A PCR-confirmed or clinician-diagnosed COVID-19 case had contacted exposed participants within 2 weeks of entry. CDR1 and CDR2 from the germline V gene are LGHNA and YNFKEQ. The CDR3 is 17 residues long. The V end lost 0 bases, the J end lost 4 bases, and 13 bases lay between the germline ends. Study processing details: Researchers report that nucleated cell counts were estimated from reference gene primer amplification. Some clones are missing from TCRdb's copy, which holds only in-frame ones; the method was immunoSEQ multiplex PCR. Clone size and V and J calls were adopted from that table, with D and trimming inferred from the DNA. The sample contains 150,000 or so clones, roughly 87% of which appear only once.

This receptor was taken from a woman between 40 and 55 years old who had been exposed to COVID-19. The sequencing input was PBMCs or T cells enriched from blood (not recorded which). This chain links TRBV4-2 with TRBJ1-6, with D perhaps TRBD1 (6 bases). This chain's CDR3 is CASSQDQRGGYNSPLHF. The CDR3, as DNA: TGTGCCAGCAGCCAAGATCAGAGGGGGGGGTATAATTCACCCCTCCACTTT.